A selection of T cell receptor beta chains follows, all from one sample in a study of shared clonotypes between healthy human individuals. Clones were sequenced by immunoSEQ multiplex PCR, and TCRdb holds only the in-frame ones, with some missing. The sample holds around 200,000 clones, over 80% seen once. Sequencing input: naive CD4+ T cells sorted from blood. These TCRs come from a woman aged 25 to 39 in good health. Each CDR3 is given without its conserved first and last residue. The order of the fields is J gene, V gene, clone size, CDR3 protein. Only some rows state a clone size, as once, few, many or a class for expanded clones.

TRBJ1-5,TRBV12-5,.,ASGLRVILQGVASDQPQH
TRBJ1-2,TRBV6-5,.,ASSYPGTANYGYT
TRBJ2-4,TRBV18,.,ASSQGAIAKNIQY
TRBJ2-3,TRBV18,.,ASSTSTDTQY
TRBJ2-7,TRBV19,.,ASSMSRWGYEQY
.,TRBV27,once,ASSLRAGLSYEQY
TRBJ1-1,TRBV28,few,ASSLGDMRGYTEAF
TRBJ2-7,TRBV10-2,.,ASSDPPVWGEQY
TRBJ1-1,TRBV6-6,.,ASSYRDRATEAF
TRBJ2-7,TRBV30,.,ASRPGPGAYEQY